The 13 T cell receptor beta chains given below trace back to one sample, sequenced in a study of cytomegalovirus exposure and HLA in healthy donors. Generated by immunoSEQ multiplex PCR, the TCRdb table keeps only in-frame clones and is missing some. The sample records fewer than 200,000 clones, approximately 81% being singletons. Sequenced material: PBMCs. The receptors derive from a man between 18 and 35 years old in good health and CMV-seropositive.

Remarks on this clone: The sample carries other DNA sequences with the same CDR3. The chain carries TRBV27 and TRBJ2-3, with a weak D call TRBD2 (6 bases). CDR3 length: 15 amino acids. Germline V gives CDR1 MNHEY, CDR2 SMNVEV (reference sequence). V was clipped by 3 bases and J by 3 bases, with 13 bases between them. CDR3 residues: CASSFGRGGTDTQYF. Here the CDR3 DNA reads TGTGCCAGCAGTTTCGGGAGAGGTGGGACAGATACGCAGTATTTT.

V gene TRBV6-1 combines with J gene TRBJ2-5; TRBD1 aligns across 8 bases. This CDR3 contains 15 residues. In germline, CDR1 is MNHNS, CDR2 SASEGT. Losses at the gene ends were 2 bases for V and 5 bases for J; bases not matched to a gene: 7. The chain's CDR3 is CASSERARGLETQYF. The CDR3, as DNA: TGTGCCAGCAGTGAACGGGCCAGGGGGCTGGAGACCCAGTACTTC.

The chain combines TRBV7-2 with TRBJ2-1; 10 bases fit TRBD1. This CDR3 region has 15 residues. V gave up 5 bases and J gave up 2 bases; unmatched junction bases: 3. CDR1 is SGHTA and CDR2 is FQGNSA in the germline V gene. The CDR3 sequence is CASSPDRGTYNEQFF. Written as DNA, the CDR3 is TGTGCCAGCAGCCCGGACAGGGGGACCTACAATGAGCAGTTCTTC.

The CDR3 nucleotides are TGTGCCAGCAGCCGCGACAGGGAAGGTGAGCAGTTCTTC. Encoded protein: CASSRDREGEQFF. The chain combines TRBV7-2 with TRBJ2-1, with 7 bases fitting TRBD1. Germline V gene lookup returns CDR1 SGHTA and CDR2 FQGNSA. The CDR3 covers 13 residues. Trimming removed 5 bases from V and 9 bases from J; junction bases left unmatched: 7.

The chain uses TRBV7-2 and TRBJ1-2; D might be TRBD1 (5 bases). V was trimmed by 4 bases and J by 1 base, leaving 13 bases between them. This CDR3 contains 15 residues. CDR1 SGHTA and CDR2 FQGNSA come from the germline V gene. CDR3 nucleotide sequence: TGTGCCAGCAGCTCCCCAGGGCAGGGTAACTATGGCTACACCTTC. Its translation: CASSSPGQGNYGYTF.

Worth noting for this clone: One end of the junction is discordant with germline, which a read error may explain. The chain carries TRBV6-1 and TRBJ2-1; a possible D gene is TRBD2 (5 bases). The CDR3 contains 15 residues. Germline loops: CDR1 MNHNS, CDR2 SASEGT. CDR3 DNA: TGTGCCGGCCACCGGGGTCAACCCTCCGACAATGAGCAGTTCTTC. It encodes CAGHRGQPSDNEQFF.

The chain is built from TRBV7-6 and TRBJ1-5; D not resolved. Between the trimmed V and J ends, which lost 1 base and 1 base, there was a span of 14 bases. The germline gives CDR1 SGHVS, CDR2 FNYEAQ. This CDR3 has 17 amino acids. The CDR3: CASSLGEGQRSNQPQHF. CDR3 DNA sequence: TGTGCCAGCAGCTTAGGGGAGGGCCAGAGAAGCAATCAGCCCCAGCATTTT. Based on the CDR3 plus reference TRBV7-6 and TRBJ1-5, the full variable domain is GAGVSQSPRYKVTKRGQDVALRCDPISGHVSLYWYRQALGQGPEFLTYFNYEAQQDKSGLPNDRFSAERPEGSISTLTIQRTEQRDSAMYRCASSLGEGQRSNQPQHFGDGTRLSIL.

This clone was seen just once. The rearrangement joins TRBV5-6 to TRBJ2-7, with TRBD2 identical over 9 bases. Germline values: CDR1 SGHDT, CDR2 YYEEEE. V shed 3 bases and J 3 bases; nucleotides not matched to a gene: 7. The CDR3 length is 15 residues. The CDR3 loop reads CASSSGTSYYYEQYF. In DNA, the CDR3 is TGTGCCAGCAGCTCGGGGACTAGCTATTACTACGAGCAGTACTTC.

The genes are TRBV5-1 and TRBJ2-5; TRBD1 might be the D (5 bases). Trimming pared 0 bases from V and 1 base from J, leaving 10 bases between. Germline loops: CDR1 SGHRS, CDR2 YFSETQ. The CDR3 length is 15 residues. CDR3 region: CASSLAIGVQETQYF. Here the CDR3 DNA reads TGCGCCAGCAGCTTGGCCATAGGGGTCCAAGAGACCCAGTACTTC.

V and J are TRBV9 and TRBJ2-1; 8 nucleotides line up with TRBD2. Unmatched junction bases numbered 8, after V lost 4 bases and J lost 5 bases. CDR1 and CDR2 from the germline V gene are SGDLS and YYNGEE. CDR3 length: 15 residues. The CDR3 region is CASSPLAGTHNEQFF. The CDR3 DNA reads TGTGCCAGCAGCCCTCTAGCGGGTACCCACAATGAGCAGTTCTTC.

This rearrangement joins TRBV5-4 to TRBJ2-5, with no clear D. Germline values: CDR1 SGHNT, CDR2 YYREEE (reference sequence). Trimming shortened V by 1 base and J by 1 base, and 14 bases separated the two germline ends. The CDR3 contains 16 residues. In DNA, the CDR3 is TGTGCCAGCAGCTTGACCGGCAGGAACCTCCAAGAGACCCAGTACTTC. Protein: CASSLTGRNLQETQYF.

This clone was observed a handful of times. This sequence joins TRBV5-1 and TRBJ2-7; TRBD1 agrees at 8 bases. Germline V gene data show CDR1 as SGHRS and CDR2 as YFSETQ. CDR3 size: 15 residues. Trimming took 4 bases from V and 0 from J; bases not matched to a gene: 6. CDR3 amino acids: CASSPGQVISYEQYF. DNA for the CDR3: TGCGCCAGCAGCCCGGGACAGGTGATCTCCTACGAGCAGTACTTC.

The chain uses TRBV7-9 and TRBJ2-1; 9 nucleotides match TRBD2. Per germline, CDR1 SEHNR and CDR2 FQNEAQ (reference sequence). V lost 2 bases to trimming and J lost 7 bases; unmatched junction nucleotides: 6. This CDR3 contains 15 residues. The CDR3 region is CASSLNSGSLNEQFF. CDR3 nucleotides: TGTGCCAGCAGCTTAAATAGCGGGAGTTTGAATGAGCAGTTCTTC. The variable domain in full, completed from reference TRBV7-9 and TRBJ2-1, reads DTGVSQNPRHKITKRGQNVTFRCDPISEHNRLYWYRQTLGQGPEFLTYFQNEAQLEKSRLLSDRFSAERPKGSFSTLEIQRTEQGDSAMYLCASSLNSGSLNEQFFGPGTRLTVL.